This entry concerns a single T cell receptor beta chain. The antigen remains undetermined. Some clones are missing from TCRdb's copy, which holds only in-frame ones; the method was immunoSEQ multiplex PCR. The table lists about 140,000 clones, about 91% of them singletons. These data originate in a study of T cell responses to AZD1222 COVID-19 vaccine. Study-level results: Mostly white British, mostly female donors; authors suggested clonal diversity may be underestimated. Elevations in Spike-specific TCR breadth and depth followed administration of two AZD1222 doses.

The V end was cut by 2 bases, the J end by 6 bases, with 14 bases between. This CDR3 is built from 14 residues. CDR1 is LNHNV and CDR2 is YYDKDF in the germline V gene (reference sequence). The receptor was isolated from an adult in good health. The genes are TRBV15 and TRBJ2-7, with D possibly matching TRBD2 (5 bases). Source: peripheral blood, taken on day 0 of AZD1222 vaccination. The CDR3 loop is CATSRNQLVSEQYF. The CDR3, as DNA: TGTGCCACCAGCAGAAACCAACTAGTCTCCGAGCAGTACTTC.